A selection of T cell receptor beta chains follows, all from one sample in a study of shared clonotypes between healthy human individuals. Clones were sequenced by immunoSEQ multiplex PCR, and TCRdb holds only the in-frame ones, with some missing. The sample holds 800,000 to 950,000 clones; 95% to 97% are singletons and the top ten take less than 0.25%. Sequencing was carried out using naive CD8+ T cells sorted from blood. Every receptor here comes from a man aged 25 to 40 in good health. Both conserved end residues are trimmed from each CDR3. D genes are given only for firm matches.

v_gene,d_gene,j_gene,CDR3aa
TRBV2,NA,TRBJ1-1,ATIAGNTEAF
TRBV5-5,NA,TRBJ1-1,ASSLAGGYWNTEAF
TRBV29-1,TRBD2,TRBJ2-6,SVEDLASGSSGANVLT
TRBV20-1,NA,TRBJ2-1,SVLRGNEQF
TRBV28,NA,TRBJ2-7,ASSPRTGQSYEQY
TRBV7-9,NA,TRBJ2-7,ASSLSRGDEQY
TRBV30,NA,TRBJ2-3,AWSVGARGSTDTQY
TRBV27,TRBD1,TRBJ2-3,ASSWRGQAPSTDTQY
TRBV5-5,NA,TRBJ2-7,ASSDARTYEQY
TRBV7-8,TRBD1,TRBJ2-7,ASSSFRVTGTSYEQY
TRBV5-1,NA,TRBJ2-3,ASSLGEGIDTQY
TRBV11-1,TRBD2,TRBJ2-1,ASRLAGGRDEQF
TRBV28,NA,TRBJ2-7,ASSFSGYEQY
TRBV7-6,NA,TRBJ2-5,ASSLDSGQETQY
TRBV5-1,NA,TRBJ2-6,ASRDLSSGANVLT
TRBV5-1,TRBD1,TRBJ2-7,ASSPWTGANYEQY
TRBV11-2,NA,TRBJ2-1,ASSLGLEYEQF
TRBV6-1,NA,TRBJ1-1,ASSVIPLMNTEAF
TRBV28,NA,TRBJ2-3,ASSLSTDTQY
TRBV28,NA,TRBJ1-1,ASSLHPSYRHNTEAF
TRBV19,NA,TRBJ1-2,ASSIDLSGTRGYT
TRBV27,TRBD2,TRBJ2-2,ASSATSGRPGELF
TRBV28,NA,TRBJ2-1,ASSLSISSYNEQF
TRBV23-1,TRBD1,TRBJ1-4,ASSQEDRGRREKLF
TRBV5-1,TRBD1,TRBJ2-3,ASSWTGRSTDTQY
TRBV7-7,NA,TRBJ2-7,ASSPGKTQVYEQY
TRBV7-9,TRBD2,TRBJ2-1,ASSLSSREHRRDEQF
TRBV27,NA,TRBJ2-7,ASREKARARGH
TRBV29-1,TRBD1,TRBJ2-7,SVVRDSSYEQY
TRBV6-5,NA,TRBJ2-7,ASRGADSYEQY
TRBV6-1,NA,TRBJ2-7,ASSVVGGVREQY
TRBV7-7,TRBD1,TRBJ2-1,ASSLEVDRNEQF
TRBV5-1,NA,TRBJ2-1,ASSLRTRPSGEQF
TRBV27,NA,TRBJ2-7,ASSQLSPPYEQY
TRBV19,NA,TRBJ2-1,ASSIEARDVNEQF
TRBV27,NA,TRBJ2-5,ASSLVAGDRETQY
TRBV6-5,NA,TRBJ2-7,ASSYSRTYEQY
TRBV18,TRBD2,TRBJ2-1,ASSPGTSGYNEQF
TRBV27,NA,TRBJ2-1,ASSLVRVADEQF
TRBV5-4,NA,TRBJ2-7,ASSLVPKYEQY
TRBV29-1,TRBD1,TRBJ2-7,SVEDPRDRGVHEQY
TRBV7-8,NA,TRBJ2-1,ASSFLGGANEQF
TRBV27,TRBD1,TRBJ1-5,ASSLRTGWNQPQH
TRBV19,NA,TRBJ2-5,ASSWGWGGGGETQY